The 6 T cell receptor beta chains in this list originate from one sample, sequenced in a study of cytomegalovirus exposure and HLA in healthy donors. The PCR ran on 60 Vbeta and 13 Jbeta primers. Assay used: immunoSEQ multiplex PCR; TCRdb lists only in-frame clones, some missing. The data hold about 140,000 clones, with about 80% observed a single time. Sequencing was carried out using PBMCs. The receptors come from a man in his thirties or forties in good health and CMV-seropositive.

This clone was counted a few times. The CDR3 loop is CASSGGVSTDTQYF. CDR3 coding DNA: TGTGCCAGCAGCGGGGGGGTTAGCACAGATACGCAGTATTTT. The J gene is TRBJ2-3, the V gene TRBV25-1; TRBD2 aligns across 8 bases. Germline V gene lookup returns CDR1 MGHDK and CDR2 SYGVNS. V trimming: 6 bases; J trimming: 0 bases; junction bases outside the gene matches: 2. This CDR3 comprises 14 residues.

DNA for the CDR3: TGTGCCAGCAGCTTGGGGTGGGGACAGGCCAACACCGGGGAGCTGTTTTTT. Its translation: CASSLGWGQANTGELFF. The chain carries TRBV7-9 and TRBJ2-2, with 8 bases that match TRBD1. This CDR3 is 17 amino acids long. Germline V gene lookup returns CDR1 SEHNR and CDR2 FQNEAQ (reference sequence). With 3 bases clipped from V and 2 bases from J, the junction kept 8 bases outside the gene matches.

The genes are TRBV28 and TRBJ1-3, with D maybe TRBD1 (6 bases). Germline V lookup: CDR1 MDHEN, CDR2 SYDVKM. This CDR3 is built from 15 residues. The V gene lost 4 bases and the J gene lost 1 base, with 11 bases spanning the gap. This CDR3 reads CASSSPGVSGNTIYF. CDR3 sequence (DNA): TGTGCCAGCAGTTCCCCAGGGGTGTCTGGAAACACCATATATTTT.

This CDR3 is CAWSVQRTSRSTDTQYF. The CDR3 nucleotides read TGTGCCTGGAGTGTACAAAGGACTAGCCGGAGCACAGATACGCAGTATTTT. This rearrangement joins TRBV30 to TRBJ2-3; 8 nucleotides agree with TRBD2. Trimming at V came to 0 bases and at J to 0 bases, leaving 8 bases not matched to a gene. CDR3 size: 17 residues. The V gene's germline CDR1 is GTSNPN and CDR2 SVGIG (reference sequence). The whole variable domain, remainder taken from reference TRBV30 and TRBJ2-3, is SQTIHQWPATLVQPVGSPLSLECTVEGTSNPNLYWYRQAAGRGLQLLFYSVGIGQISSEVPQNLSASRPQDRQFILSSKKLLLSDSGFYLCAWSVQRTSRSTDTQYFGPGTRLTVL.

The chain is built from TRBV7-6 and TRBJ2-1; no definite D call. CDR1 SGHVS and CDR2 FNYEAQ come from the germline V gene. V dropped 4 bases and J dropped 0 bases, with 10 bases sitting between them. The CDR3 covers 15 residues. The CDR3 nucleotides read TGTGCCAGCAGCTCTGCGTCAAGCTCCTACAATGAGCAGTTCTTC. It is translated as CASSSASSSYNEQFF.

The V and J genes are TRBV7-9 and TRBJ2-1; 14 bases match TRBD2. V lost 4 bases and J lost 8; bases outside the gene matches: 7. This CDR3 is 16 amino acids long. CDR1 is SEHNR and CDR2 is FQNEAQ in the germline V gene (reference sequence). Here the CDR3 DNA reads TGTGCCAGCAGCTCCCTGACTAGCGGGAGGGACTATGAGCAGTTCTTC. Translating gives CASSSLTSGRDYEQFF. Complete variable domain (other parts from reference TRBV7-9 and TRBJ2-1): DTGVSQNPRHKITKRGQNVTFRCDPISEHNRLYWYRQTLGQGPEFLTYFQNEAQLEKSRLLSDRFSAERPKGSFSTLEIQRTEQGDSAMYLCASSSLTSGRDYEQFFGPGTRLTVL.